This T cell receptor (beta chain) was identified in a study of regulatory T cells in long-lasting Graves disease. V was pared by 4 bases and J by 8 bases, with 4 bases of the junction left unmatched. CDR3 length: 14 amino acids. Germline CDR1 reads SGHVS; CDR2 reads FQNEAQ. The time point: newly diagnosed GD, antithyroid drugs for less than 3 months. RNA isolated from PBMCs was used to make the TCR library. In each case, Graves' disease was diagnosed per American Thyroid Association guidelines. Construction of the TCR beta libraries employed iRepertoire HTBI primers in conjunction with Arm-PCR of CDR3 regions. TCRdb called the multiplex PCR reads again in MiXCR, with one record for every CDR3 protein. The repertoire consists of 600,000 to 650,000 distinct CDR3 sequences, with roughly 15% occurring once and the leading ten covering 18%. This sample also belongs to another study, concerning T cells in Graves' hyperthyroidism and ophthalmopathy. As that report states: Blood also carried most thyroid clonotypes expanded above 0.001. Ophthalmopathy was distinguished from stable hyperthyroidism by 13 V-J signatures.

The chain combines TRBV7-8 with TRBJ1-6; 8 bases map to TRBD1. The sequencing here drew on peripheral blood mononuclear cells (PBMCs), taken at new diagnosis, from a patient treated with antithyroid drugs. This receptor was taken from a woman aged 25 to 39 with Graves disease. For the CDR3, the DNA is TGTGCCAGCAGCTCGCAGGGGGCTGATTCACCCCTCCACTTT. Amino acid sequence: CASSSQGADSPLHF.